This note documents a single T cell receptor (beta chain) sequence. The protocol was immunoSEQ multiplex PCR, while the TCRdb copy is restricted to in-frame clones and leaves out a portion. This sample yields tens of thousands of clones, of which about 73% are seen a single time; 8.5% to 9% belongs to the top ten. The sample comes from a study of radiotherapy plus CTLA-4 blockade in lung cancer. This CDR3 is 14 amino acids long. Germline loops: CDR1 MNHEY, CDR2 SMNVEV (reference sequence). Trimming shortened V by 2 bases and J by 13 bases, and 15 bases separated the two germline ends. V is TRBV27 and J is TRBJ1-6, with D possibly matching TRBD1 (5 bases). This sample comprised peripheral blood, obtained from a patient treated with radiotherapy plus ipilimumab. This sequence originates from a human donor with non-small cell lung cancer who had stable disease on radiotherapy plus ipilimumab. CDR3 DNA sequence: TGTGCCAGCAGTTTAGCCGCCCAGGGCATTCCCCTCCACTTT. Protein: CASSLAAQGIPLHF.